These 27 T cell receptor beta chains were sequenced from one sample in a study of cytomegalovirus exposure and HLA in healthy donors. Primers: 60 Vbeta forward and 13 Jbeta reverse. Data came from immunoSEQ multiplex PCR; TCRdb stores just in-frame clones and leaves some out. The sample holds approximately 100,000 clones, 76% seen once. The sample taken for sequencing was PBMCs. All receptors come from a woman between 45 and 60 years old in good health and CMV-seropositive.

The chain is built from TRBV11-2 and TRBJ1-1; D may be TRBD1 (5 bases). This CDR3 region has 12 residues. CDR1 is SGHAT and CDR2 is FQNNGV in the germline V gene. V was shortened by 4 bases and J by 5 bases, with 8 bases between the two germline ends. The chain's CDR3 is CASSSYRTEAFF. The DNA for the CDR3 is TGTGCCAGCAGCTCTTACAGGACTGAAGCTTTCTTT.

The rearrangement uses TRBV5-4 and TRBJ2-5; the D gene is possibly TRBD2 (6 bases). Germline CDR1 SGHNT, CDR2 YYREEE (reference sequence). This CDR3 has 12 amino acids. The ends were cut back, 7 bases at V and 1 base at J, with 8 bases in the middle. The chain's CDR3 is CASGGTQETQYF. The CDR3 coding sequence is TGTGCCAGCGGAGGGACCCAAGAGACCCAGTACTTC.

This chain connects TRBV27 to TRBJ2-1, with a weak D call TRBD2 (6 bases). Trimming pared 7 bases from V and 10 bases from J, leaving 17 bases between. CDR3 length: 13 residues. CDR1 is MNHEY and CDR2 is SMNVEV in the germline V gene (reference sequence). In nucleotides, the CDR3 is TGTGCCAGCACAAAAGCGACGGGAGTGGAGCAGTTCTTC. The encoded protein is CASTKATGVEQFF.

The chain joins TRBV28 to TRBJ1-6, with D possibly being TRBD1 (5 bases). CDR3 length: 15 residues. Germline loops: CDR1 MDHEN, CDR2 SYDVKM. V lost 7 bases to trimming and J lost 7 bases, with 17 bases between them. The CDR3 here is CASNPGGTNNSPLHF. The CDR3 DNA is TGTGCCAGCAATCCGGGGGGGACGAACAATTCACCCCTCCACTTT. Combining the CDR3 with reference TRBV28 and TRBJ1-6 gives the whole variable domain DVKVTQSSRYLVKRTGEKVFLECVQDMDHENMFWYRQDPGLGLRLIYFSYDVKMKEKGDIPEGYSVSREKKERFSLILESASTNQTSMYLCASNPGGTNNSPLHFGNGTRLTVT.

CDR3 nucleotides: TGTGCCACAGGCGAGCAGTACTTC. Its translation is CATGEQYF. The J gene is TRBJ2-7, the V gene TRBV6-1; D unresolved. V was trimmed by 10 bases and J by 6 bases, leaving 4 bases between them. Germline lookup yields CDR1 MNHNS and CDR2 SASEGT. The CDR3 extends over 8 amino acids.

The gene calls are TRBV5-1 and TRBJ2-5; 11 nucleotides agree with TRBD1. Germline trimming cut 5 bases from V and 5 bases from J; bases unmatched to any gene: 8. From germline, CDR1 is SGHRS and CDR2 YFSETQ. The CDR3 extends over 15 amino acids. As DNA, the CDR3 is TGCGCCAGCAGACTCCGGGACAGGGGGTGGGAGACCCAGTACTTC. It specifies CASRLRDRGWETQYF.

The chain has TRBV7-3 and TRBJ2-3, with a tentative D call TRBD2 (5 bases). Trimming pared 6 bases from V and 0 bases from J, leaving 10 bases between. The CDR3 has 14 amino acids. The germline CDR1 and CDR2 sequences are SGHTA and FQGTGA. The CDR3 region is CASSPGGSTDTQYF. DNA of the CDR3: TGTGCCAGCAGTCCGGGCGGGAGCACAGATACGCAGTATTTT.

This sequence joins TRBV27 and TRBJ2-7, with 8 nucleotides matching TRBD1. CDR1 and CDR2 (germline): MNHEY, SMNVEV (reference sequence). V dropped 5 bases and J dropped 3; count of bases not matched to a gene: 3. The CDR3 length is 13 residues. The CDR3 sequence is CASSEDRDYEQYF. The CDR3 DNA follows: TGTGCCAGCAGTGAGGACAGGGACTACGAGCAGTACTTC.

J is TRBJ2-1 and V is TRBV14, with D tentatively TRBD2 (5 bases). V gave up 0 bases and J gave up 5 bases, with 14 bases separating them. Germline V gene data show CDR1 as SGHDN and CDR2 as FVKESK. There are 16 residues in the CDR3. The CDR3 region has the DNA TGTGCCAGCAGCCAAGAAAGGTGGGAGTCCGACAATGAGCAGTTCTTC. It codes for CASSQERWESDNEQFF.

This rearrangement joins TRBV5-4 to TRBJ2-3; D call uncertain. This CDR3 is 13 amino acids long. V was cut by 4 bases and J by 4 bases, with 10 bases left in between. Germline values: CDR1 SGHNT, CDR2 YYREEE (reference sequence). CDR3 sequence (DNA): TGTGCCAGCAGCCTCTCTTCTGCAGATACGCAGTATTTT. Amino acid sequence: CASSLSSADTQYF.

The chain recombines TRBV19 with TRBJ1-1, with 8 bases aligning to TRBD1. Germline CDR1 is LNHDA and CDR2 is SQIVND (reference sequence). The CDR3 loop spans 15 amino acids. After removal of 5 bases from V and 1 base from J, the junction contained 6 bases not matched to a gene. In DNA, the CDR3 is TGTGCCAGTAGTGACCCGGGACAGGAGAACACTGAAGCTTTCTTT. Translation gives CASSDPGQENTEAFF.

Only a few counts were recorded for this clone. This chain connects TRBV10-3 to TRBJ2-6; D is unclear. Germline lookup yields CDR1 ENHRY and CDR2 SYGVKD. Trimming removed 7 bases at V and 2 bases at J, with 9 bases between. This CDR3 is 14 amino acids long. For the CDR3, the DNA is TGTGCCATCACCCACGACACTGGGGCCAACGTCCTGACTTTC. This gives the protein CAITHDTGANVLTF.

CDR3 loop: CASSSGTGDYKQFF. Here the CDR3 DNA reads TGCGCCAGCAGCTCCGGGACAGGAGATTATAAGCAGTTCTTC. This sequence joins TRBV5-1 and TRBJ2-1; 8 bases are shared with TRBD1. The CDR3 is 14 amino acids. The ends lost 3 bases at V and 11 bases at J; junction bases unmatched: 10. CDR1 SGHRS and CDR2 YFSETQ come from the germline V gene.

The chain recombines TRBV11-2 with TRBJ1-1, with D possibly being TRBD1 (6 bases). CDR1 SGHAT and CDR2 FQNNGV come from the germline V gene. The CDR3 spans 15 residues. V gave up 2 bases and J gave up 2 bases, with 12 bases separating them. CDR3 bases: TGTGCCAGCAGCTTAAATGGACAGAAAAACACTGAAGCTTTCTTT. Its translation: CASSLNGQKNTEAFF.

The rearrangement uses TRBV6-4 and TRBJ2-1; D unclear. Germline CDR1 reads MRHNA; CDR2 reads SNTAGT. CDR3 length equals 15 residues. V shed 4 bases and J shed 0 bases, with 10 bases lying between them. CDR3 in DNA: TGTGCCAGCAGTGGGGCCAATAGCTCCTACAATGAGCAGTTCTTC. It specifies CASSGANSSYNEQFF.

The genes are TRBV29-1 and TRBJ2-3, with 7 bases aligning to TRBD1. This CDR3 has 16 amino acids. J lost 9 bases, V lost 1 base, and 16 bases had no gene match. Germline V gene data show CDR1 as SQVTM and CDR2 as ANQGSEA. CDR3 in DNA: TGCAGCGTTGAAGTCCGCGACAGGGATGTGAGGGGGACGCAGTATTTT. It is translated as CSVEVRDRDVRGTQYF.

The rearrangement joins TRBV2 to TRBJ1-1; 7 nucleotides agree with TRBD1. The junction had 9 bases not matched to a gene; V was cut back by 7 bases and J by 1 base. This CDR3 comprises 15 residues. Germline CDR1 reads SNHLY; CDR2 reads FYNNEI. For the CDR3, the DNA is TGTGCCAGCAACCCAGGGGGTATTGGGAACACTGAAGCTTTCTTT. As protein: CASNPGGIGNTEAFF.

This clone was counted between two and nine times. This chain links TRBV6-6 with TRBJ1-1; 7 bases align to TRBD1. The V and J ends lost 7 bases and 6 bases, in that order; junction bases with no gene match: 11. The CDR3 covers 14 residues. The germline V gene encodes CDR1 MNHNY and CDR2 SVGAGI (reference sequence). The DNA of the CDR3 is TGTGCCAGCATCAACAGGGGTCTAATGGCTGAAGCTTTCTTT. Translation: CASINRGLMAEAFF.

The chain employs TRBV10-1 and TRBJ1-2; D not certain. Germline CDR1 and CDR2: WNHNN and SYGVQD (reference sequence). The CDR3 is 13 amino acids. V was trimmed by 5 bases and J by 2 bases, leaving 9 bases between them. CDR3 loop: CASSPGLNYGYTF. The CDR3 DNA reads as TGCGCCAGCAGTCCCGGACTCAACTATGGCTACACCTTC.

This chain links TRBV11-2 with TRBJ2-1; 9 bases line up with TRBD2. Germline values: CDR1 SGHAT, CDR2 FQNNGV. Losses at the gene ends were 5 bases for V and 6 bases for J; bases not matched to a gene: 5. The CDR3 runs 14 residues. CDR3 nucleotides: TGTGCCAGCAGCCCTGGAGCGGGGGGCAATGAGCAGTTCTTC. This gives the protein CASSPGAGGNEQFF. Combining the CDR3 with reference TRBV11-2 and TRBJ2-1 gives the whole variable domain EAGVAQSPRYKIIEKRQSVAFWCNPISGHATLYWYQQILGQGPKLLIQFQNNGVVDDSQLPKDRFSAERLKGVDSTLKIQPAKLEDSAVYLCASSPGAGGNEQFFGPGTRLTVL.

The rearrangement links TRBV5-1 to TRBJ1-1, with D possibly being TRBD1 (6 bases). The germline V and J ends were trimmed by 2 bases and 1 base, with 12 bases remaining between them. The CDR3 spans 15 residues. Germline loops: CDR1 SGHRS, CDR2 YFSETQ. This CDR3 is CASSFEGVGNTEAFF. The DNA for the CDR3 is TGCGCCAGCAGCTTTGAGGGGGTGGGGAACACTGAAGCTTTCTTT.

The chain recombines TRBV10-3 with TRBJ1-5; D not resolved. From germline, CDR1 is ENHRY and CDR2 SYGVKD. This CDR3 is 17 amino acids long. Trimming stripped 0 bases from V and 2 bases from J, with 14 bases between. The CDR3 nucleotides read TGTGCCATCAGTGAGTCGACTCTGGCAGACCGCAATCAGCCCCAGCATTTT. Its translation: CAISESTLADRNQPQHF.

This clone was counted a single time. The chain combines TRBV19 with TRBJ2-7, with D possibly being TRBD1 (6 bases). V was pared by 5 bases and J by 2 bases, with 13 bases between. This CDR3 has 14 residues. Looked up from germline, CDR1 is LNHDA and CDR2 is SQIVND (reference sequence). The CDR3 sequence: CASSFRDTTYEQYF. Here the CDR3 DNA reads TGTGCCAGTAGTTTCCGGGACACCACCTACGAGCAGTACTTC. Looking up the rest from reference TRBV19 and TRBJ2-7 gives the full variable domain: DGGITQSPKYLFRKEGQNVTLSCEQNLNHDAMYWYRQDPGQGLRLIYYSQIVNDFQKGDIAEGYSVSREKKESFPLTVTSAQKNPTAFYLCASSFRDTTYEQYFGPGTRLTVT.

The chain has TRBV7-2 and TRBJ2-7; TRBD2 aligns across 8 bases. This CDR3 is 13 amino acids long. In germline, CDR1 is SGHTA, CDR2 FQGNSA. This CDR3 is CASGRGATYEQYF. CDR3 nucleotides: TGTGCTAGCGGGCGGGGGGCGACCTACGAGCAGTACTTC.

V is TRBV7-8 and J is TRBJ2-1, with 7 bases aligning to TRBD1. Germline CDR1 is SGHVS and CDR2 is FQNEAQ. The CDR3 has 14 residues. The J segment lost 8 bases and the V segment lost 5 bases, leaving 9 bases of the junction unmatched. CDR3 amino acids: CASSLTTTGDEQFF. CDR3 coding DNA: TGTGCCAGCAGCCTCACGACAACAGGGGATGAGCAGTTCTTC.

The chain carries TRBV10-3 and TRBJ1-2, with 7 bases lining up with TRBD1. The CDR3 contains 15 residues. Trimming took 0 bases from V and 4 from J; bases not matched to a gene: 5. Germline CDR1 and CDR2: ENHRY and SYGVKD. The CDR3 DNA is TGTGCCATCAGTGAGTCTCTGGGACAGAGCTATGGCTACACCTTC. The encoded protein is CAISESLGQSYGYTF.

V is TRBV5-6 and J is TRBJ1-5; 7 bases are shared with TRBD1. Losses at the gene ends were 4 bases for V and 3 bases for J; bases not matched to a gene: 10. The length of the CDR3 is 16 residues. CDR1 SGHDT and CDR2 YYEEEE come from the germline V gene. CDR3 sequence: CASSLQGQYINQPQHF. CDR3 nucleotides: TGTGCCAGCAGCCTACAGGGACAGTATATCAATCAGCCCCAGCATTTT.